This TCR beta chain stems from a study of T-cell reconstitution after alpha-beta-depleted transplantation in children. Unique molecular identifiers tagged the TCRbeta library. TCRdb processed the PCR reads anew with MiXCR; each CDR3 protein has one entry. The table shows 90,000 to 100,000 distinct CDR3 sequences, with more than 20% occurring only once. Germline trimming cut 2 bases from V and 8 bases from J; bases unmatched to any gene: 8. Per germline, CDR1 SQVTM and CDR2 ANQGSEA. The CDR3 has 14 residues. The sequencing used PBMCs, collected before TCRalphabeta/CD19-depleted stem cell transplant. This clonotype was sampled from a boy aged 2 to 10 with acute lymphoblastic leukemia, due to receive a stem cell transplant. V gene TRBV29-1 combines with J gene TRBJ2-1, with 8 bases lining up with TRBD2. The CDR3 region is CSVEITSGGYEQFF. For the CDR3, the DNA is TGCAGCGTTGAAATTACTAGCGGAGGGTATGAGCAGTTCTTC.